This TCR beta chain came from a study of T cell repertoires in cytomegalovirus infection. Study overall: Evidence of both CMV infection and a matching HLA type came from public TCR beta signatures. General study results and limits: In two of eight donors, the top clonotype was HLA-C-restricted CMV-specific. Carriage of CMV together with the relevant HLA was identifiable through cumulative public TCR beta family frequency.

Germline CDR1 is WSHSY and CDR2 is SAAADI. Trimming cost V 5 bases and J 5 bases; bases outside gene matches: 5. The CDR3 covers 14 residues. Comment on this clonotype: Its antigen remains unidentified.

MiXCR, applied by TCRdb to the reads, yields one record per CDR3 protein. Found here are fewer than 1,000,000 distinct CDR3 sequences, about 33% of them singletons; the top ten hold around an eighth. Sequencing was performed on cultured CD8+ T cells from PBMCs, taken from culture after CMV antigen stimulation. The origin of this receptor is a human donor in good health (CMV status not recorded). Some clones in this sample may be carry-over from other donors' samples. V is TRBV10-2 and J is TRBJ2-5; TRBD2 agrees at 10 bases. The CDR3 is CASSRAGGTETQYF. The CDR3 DNA reads as TGCGCCAGCAGTAGAGCGGGGGGGACCGAGACCCAGTACTTC.